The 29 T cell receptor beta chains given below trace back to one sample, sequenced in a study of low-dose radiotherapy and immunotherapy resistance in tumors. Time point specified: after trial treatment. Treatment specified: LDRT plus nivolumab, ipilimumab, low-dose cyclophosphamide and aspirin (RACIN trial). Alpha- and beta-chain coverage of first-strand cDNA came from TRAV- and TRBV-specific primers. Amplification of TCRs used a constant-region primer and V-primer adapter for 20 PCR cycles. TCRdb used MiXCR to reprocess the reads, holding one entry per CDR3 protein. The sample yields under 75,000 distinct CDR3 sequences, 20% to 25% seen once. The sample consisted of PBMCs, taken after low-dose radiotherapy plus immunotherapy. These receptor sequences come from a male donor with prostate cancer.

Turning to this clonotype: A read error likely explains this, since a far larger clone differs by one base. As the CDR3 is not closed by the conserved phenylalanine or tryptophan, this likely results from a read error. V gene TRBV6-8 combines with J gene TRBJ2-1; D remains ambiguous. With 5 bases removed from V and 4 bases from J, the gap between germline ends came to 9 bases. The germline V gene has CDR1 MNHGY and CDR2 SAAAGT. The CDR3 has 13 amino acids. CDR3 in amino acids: CASSVVGYNEQFL. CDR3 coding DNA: TGTGCCAGCAGTGTAGTAGGGTACAATGAGCAGTTCTTG.

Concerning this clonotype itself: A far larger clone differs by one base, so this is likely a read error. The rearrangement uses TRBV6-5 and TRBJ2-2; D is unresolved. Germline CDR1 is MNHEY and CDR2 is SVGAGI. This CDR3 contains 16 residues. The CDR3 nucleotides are TGTGCCTGCAGTGAAGCGTGGGCTGTTAACACCGGGGAGCTGTTTTTT. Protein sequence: CACSEAWAVNTGELFF.

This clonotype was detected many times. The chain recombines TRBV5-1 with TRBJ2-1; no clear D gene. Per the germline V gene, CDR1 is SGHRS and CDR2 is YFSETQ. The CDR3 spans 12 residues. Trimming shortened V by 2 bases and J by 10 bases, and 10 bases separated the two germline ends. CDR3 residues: CASSLSAREQFF. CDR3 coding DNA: TGCGCCAGCAGCTTAAGCGCAAGAGAGCAGTTCTTC.

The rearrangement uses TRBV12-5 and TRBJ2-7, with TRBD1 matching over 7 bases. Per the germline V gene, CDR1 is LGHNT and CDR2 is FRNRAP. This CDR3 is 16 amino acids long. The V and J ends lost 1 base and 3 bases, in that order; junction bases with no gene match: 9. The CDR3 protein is CASGLERQGKVYEQYF. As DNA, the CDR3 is TGTGCTAGTGGTTTGGAAAGACAGGGAAAAGTCTACGAGCAGTACTTC.

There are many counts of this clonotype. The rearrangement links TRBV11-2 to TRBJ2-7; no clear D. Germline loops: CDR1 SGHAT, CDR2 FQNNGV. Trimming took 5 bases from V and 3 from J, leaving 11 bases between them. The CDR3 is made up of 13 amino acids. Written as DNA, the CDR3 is TGTGCCAGCAGCCCCCAAGGATACTACGAGCAGTACTTC. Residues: CASSPQGYYEQYF.

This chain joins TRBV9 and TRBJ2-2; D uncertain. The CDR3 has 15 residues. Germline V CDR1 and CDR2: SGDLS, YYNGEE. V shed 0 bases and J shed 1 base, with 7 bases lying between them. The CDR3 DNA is TGTGCCAGCAGCGTAGGGACCTTGAACACCGGGGAGCTGTTTTTT. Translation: CASSVGTLNTGELFF.

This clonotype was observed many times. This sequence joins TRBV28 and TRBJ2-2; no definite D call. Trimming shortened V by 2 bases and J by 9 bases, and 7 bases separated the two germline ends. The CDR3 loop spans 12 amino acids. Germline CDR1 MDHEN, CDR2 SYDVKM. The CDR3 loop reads CASSLAPRELFF. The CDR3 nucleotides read TGTGCCAGCAGTTTAGCCCCCAGGGAGCTGTTTTTT.

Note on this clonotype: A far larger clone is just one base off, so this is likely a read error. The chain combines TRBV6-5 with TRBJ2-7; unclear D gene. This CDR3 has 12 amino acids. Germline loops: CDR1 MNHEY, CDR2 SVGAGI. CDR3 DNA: TGTGCCGGCAGTGACCCCCAGGACGAGCAGTACTTC. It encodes CAGSDPQDEQYF.

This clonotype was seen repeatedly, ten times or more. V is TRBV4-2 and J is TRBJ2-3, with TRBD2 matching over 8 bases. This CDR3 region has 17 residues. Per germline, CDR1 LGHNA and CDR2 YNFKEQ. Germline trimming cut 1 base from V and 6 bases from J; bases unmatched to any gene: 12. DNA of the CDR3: TGTGCCAGCAGCCAAGCCGGTAGCGGGAAATTACGTGATACGCAGTATTTT. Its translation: CASSQAGSGKLRDTQYF.

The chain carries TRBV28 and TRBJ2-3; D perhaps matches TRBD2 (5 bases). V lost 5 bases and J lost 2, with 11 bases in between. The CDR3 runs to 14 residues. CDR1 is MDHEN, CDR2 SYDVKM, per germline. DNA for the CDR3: TGTGCCAGCAGTCGGGAACCAACCACAGATACGCAGTATTTT. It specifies CASSREPTTDTQYF. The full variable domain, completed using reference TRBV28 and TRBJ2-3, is DVKVTQSSRYLVKRTGEKVFLECVQDMDHENMFWYRQDPGLGLRLIYFSYDVKMKEKGDIPEGYSVSREKKERFSLILESASTNQTSMYLCASSREPTTDTQYFGPGTRLTVL.

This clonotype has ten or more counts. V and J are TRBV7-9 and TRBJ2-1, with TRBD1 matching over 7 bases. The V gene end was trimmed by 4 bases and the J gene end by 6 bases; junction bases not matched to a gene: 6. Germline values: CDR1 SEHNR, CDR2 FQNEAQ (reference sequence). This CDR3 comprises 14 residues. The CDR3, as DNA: TGTGCCAGCAGCTCCGACAGGGCTCGCAATGAGCAGTTCTTC. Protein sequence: CASSSDRARNEQFF. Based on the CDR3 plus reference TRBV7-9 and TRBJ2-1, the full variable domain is DTGVSQNPRHKITKRGQNVTFRCDPISEHNRLYWYRQTLGQGPEFLTYFQNEAQLEKSRLLSDRFSAERPKGSFSTLEIQRTEQGDSAMYLCASSSDRARNEQFFGPGTRLTVL.

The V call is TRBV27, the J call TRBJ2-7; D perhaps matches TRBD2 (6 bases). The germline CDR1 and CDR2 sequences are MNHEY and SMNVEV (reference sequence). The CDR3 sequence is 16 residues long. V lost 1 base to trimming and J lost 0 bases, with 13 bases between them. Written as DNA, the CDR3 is TGTGCCAGCAGTTTATTGGCTAGCGTGAGCTCCTACGAGCAGTACTTC. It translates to CASSLLASVSSYEQYF.

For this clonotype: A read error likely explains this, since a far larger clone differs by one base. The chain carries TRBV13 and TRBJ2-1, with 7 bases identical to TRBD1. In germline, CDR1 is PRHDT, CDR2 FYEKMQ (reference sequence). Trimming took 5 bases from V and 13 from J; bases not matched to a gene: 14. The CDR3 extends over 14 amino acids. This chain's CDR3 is CASSRGQFQETQFF. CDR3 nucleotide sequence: TGTGCCAGCAGCCGGGGACAGTTCCAAGAGACCCAGTTCTTC.

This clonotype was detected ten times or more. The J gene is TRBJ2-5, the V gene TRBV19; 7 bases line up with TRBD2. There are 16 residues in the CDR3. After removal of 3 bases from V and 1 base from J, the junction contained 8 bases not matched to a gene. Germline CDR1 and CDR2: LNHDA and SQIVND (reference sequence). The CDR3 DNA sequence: TGTGCCAGTAGTATGTTGGGGTCGGGGGGCCAAGAGACCCAGTACTTC. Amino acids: CASSMLGSGGQETQYF.

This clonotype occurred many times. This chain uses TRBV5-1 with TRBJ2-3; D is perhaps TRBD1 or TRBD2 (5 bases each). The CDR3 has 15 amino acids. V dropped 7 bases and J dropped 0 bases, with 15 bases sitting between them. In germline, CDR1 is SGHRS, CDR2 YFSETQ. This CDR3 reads CASWISGTSTDTQYF. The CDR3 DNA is TGCGCCAGCTGGATAAGTGGGACGAGCACAGATACGCAGTATTTT.

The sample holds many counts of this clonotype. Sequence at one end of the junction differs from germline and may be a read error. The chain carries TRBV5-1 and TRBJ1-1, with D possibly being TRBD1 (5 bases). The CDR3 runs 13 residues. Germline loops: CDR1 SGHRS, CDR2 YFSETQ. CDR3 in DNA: TGTGCCAGCAGCTTAAGGGGGAACACTGAAGCTTTCTTT. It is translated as CASSLRGNTEAFF.

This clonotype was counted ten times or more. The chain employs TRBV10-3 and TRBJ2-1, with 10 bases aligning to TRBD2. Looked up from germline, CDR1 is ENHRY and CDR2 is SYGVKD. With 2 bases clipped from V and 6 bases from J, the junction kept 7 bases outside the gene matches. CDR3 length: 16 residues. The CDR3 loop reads CAISEPGSGGANEQFF. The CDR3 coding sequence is TGTGCCATCAGTGAGCCTGGCAGCGGGGGGGCCAATGAGCAGTTCTTC.

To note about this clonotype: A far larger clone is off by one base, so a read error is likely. The CDR3 here is CASRTGSLEQFF. CDR3 DNA: TGTGCCAGCAGGACAGGGTCGCTCGAGCAGTTCTTC. The V gene is TRBV28, the J gene TRBJ2-1; TRBD1 matches at 7 bases. The CDR3 spans 12 residues. Trimming removed 6 bases from V and 10 bases from J; junction bases left unmatched: 6. CDR1 is MDHEN, CDR2 SYDVKM, per germline.

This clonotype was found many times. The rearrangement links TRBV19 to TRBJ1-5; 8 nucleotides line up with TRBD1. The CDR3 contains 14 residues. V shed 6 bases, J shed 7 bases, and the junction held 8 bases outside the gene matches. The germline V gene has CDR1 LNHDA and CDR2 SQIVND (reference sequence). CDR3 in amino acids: CASRDRGSGQPQHF. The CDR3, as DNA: TGTGCCAGTAGAGACAGGGGCTCGGGGCAGCCCCAGCATTTT.

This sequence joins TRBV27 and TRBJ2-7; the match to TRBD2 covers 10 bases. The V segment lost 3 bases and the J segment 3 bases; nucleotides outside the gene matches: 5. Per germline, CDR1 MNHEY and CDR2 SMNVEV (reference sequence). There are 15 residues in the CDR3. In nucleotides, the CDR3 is TGTGCCAGCAGTTTTTCCCTAGCGGGGGTCTACGAGCAGTACTTC. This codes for CASSFSLAGVYEQYF.

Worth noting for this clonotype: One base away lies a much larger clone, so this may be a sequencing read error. CDR3 sequence: CASSLGNTADMQYF. The DNA for the CDR3 is TGTGCCAGCAGTTTGGGCAACACAGCAGATATGCAGTATTTT. The rearrangement links TRBV27 to TRBJ2-3; D not resolved. The CDR3 is 14 amino acids. Per germline, CDR1 MNHEY and CDR2 SMNVEV (reference sequence).

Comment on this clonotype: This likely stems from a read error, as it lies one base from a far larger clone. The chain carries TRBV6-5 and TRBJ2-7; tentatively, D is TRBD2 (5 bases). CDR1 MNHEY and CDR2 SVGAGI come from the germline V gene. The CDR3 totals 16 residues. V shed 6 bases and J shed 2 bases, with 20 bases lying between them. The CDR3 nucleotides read TGTGCCAGCAGCCGCGTCGGCGGGCTTCGGCCCTACGAGCAGTACTTC. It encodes CASSRVGGLRPYEQYF.

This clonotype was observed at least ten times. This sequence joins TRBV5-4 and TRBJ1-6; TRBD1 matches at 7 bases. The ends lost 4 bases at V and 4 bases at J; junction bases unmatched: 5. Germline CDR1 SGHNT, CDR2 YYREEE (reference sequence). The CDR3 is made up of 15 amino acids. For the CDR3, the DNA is TGTGCCAGCAGCGCCACGACAGGGTATAATTCACCCCTCCACTTT. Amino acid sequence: CASSATTGYNSPLHF.

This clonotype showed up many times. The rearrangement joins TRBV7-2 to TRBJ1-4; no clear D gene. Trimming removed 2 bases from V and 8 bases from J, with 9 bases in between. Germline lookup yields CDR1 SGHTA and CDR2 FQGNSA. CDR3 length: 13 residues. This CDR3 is CASSLPGGEKLFF. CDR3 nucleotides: TGTGCCAGCAGCTTACCGGGAGGGGAAAAACTGTTTTTT.

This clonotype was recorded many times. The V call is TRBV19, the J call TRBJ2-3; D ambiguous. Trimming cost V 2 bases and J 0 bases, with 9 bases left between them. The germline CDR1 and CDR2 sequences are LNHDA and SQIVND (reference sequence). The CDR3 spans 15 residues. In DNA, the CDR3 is TGTGCCAGTAGTATAAGGCAGACTAGCACAGATACGCAGTATTTT. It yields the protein CASSIRQTSTDTQYF.

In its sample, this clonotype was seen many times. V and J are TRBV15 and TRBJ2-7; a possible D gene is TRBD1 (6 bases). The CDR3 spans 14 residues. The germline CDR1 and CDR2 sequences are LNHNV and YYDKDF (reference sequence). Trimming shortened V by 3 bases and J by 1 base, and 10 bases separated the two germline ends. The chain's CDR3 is CATSREGQSYEQYF. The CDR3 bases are TGTGCCACCAGCAGGGAAGGACAGTCCTACGAGCAGTACTTC.

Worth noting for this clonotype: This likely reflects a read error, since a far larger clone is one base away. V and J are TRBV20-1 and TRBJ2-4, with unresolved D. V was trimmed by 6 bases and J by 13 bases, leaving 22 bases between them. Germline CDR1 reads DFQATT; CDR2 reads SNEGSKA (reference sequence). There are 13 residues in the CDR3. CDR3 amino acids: CSAEANVGDEQYF. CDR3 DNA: TGCAGTGCGGAAGCGAACGTGGGCGATGAGCAGTACTTC.

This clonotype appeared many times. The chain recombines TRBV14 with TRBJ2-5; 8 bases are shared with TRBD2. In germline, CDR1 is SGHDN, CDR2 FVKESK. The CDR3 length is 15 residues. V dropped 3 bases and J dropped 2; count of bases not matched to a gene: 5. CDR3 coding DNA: TGTGCCAGCAGCCACTTACTAGCGGTACAAGAGACCCAGTACTTC. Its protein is CASSHLLAVQETQYF.

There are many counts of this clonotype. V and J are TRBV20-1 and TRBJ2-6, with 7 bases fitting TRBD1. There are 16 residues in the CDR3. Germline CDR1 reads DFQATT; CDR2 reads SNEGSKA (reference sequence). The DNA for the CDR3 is TGCAGAATGGGACAGTATAATTTATCTGGGGCCAACGTCCTGACTTTC. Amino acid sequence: CRMGQYNLSGANVLTF.